This T cell receptor beta chain emerged from a study of beta chain features in type 1 diabetes (dated by TCRdb to 2016 to 2019). At the level of the whole study: Patients and healthy donors did not differ in mean age, gender distribution, total cell number or subset yield. A total of about 100,000,000 sorted cells were examined across all samples, and RNA yield correlated strongly with the number of cells per subset. In the study, recently diagnosed type 1 diabetes patients and matched healthy donors were compared on the TCRB repertoires of their sorted circulating CD4+ T cell subsets. Whereas all 30 or so donors provided naive and central memory subsets, regulatory and stem cell-like memory subsets were isolated from just 8 patients and roughly 8 healthy donors. General study outcomes and caveats: PCR might favor shorter templates, but patient and control samples were amplified and corrected together, so any skew would affect both groups equally. Sequencing cDNA rather than genomic DNA could over-represent highly expressing activated cells, although activation and CD3 levels did not differ between groups. A moderate but significant shortening of TCRB CDR3 length was observed in type 1 diabetes patients in all four CD4+ subsets. At VDJ recombination sites, type 1 diabetes patients had fewer insertions and more deleted nucleotides, which implies abnormalities in thymic rearrangement. Naive, central memory and regulatory TCRB repertoires appeared more similar among patients than among healthy donors. HLA sub-analyses involved small numbers of individuals, so any influence of HLA type on TCRB rearrangement remained unresolved.

In its sample, this clone was seen a few times. Its antigen is still unknown. Base qualities are not recorded, but no much larger clone differs from it by a single base. From each donor, a single peripheral blood sample of around 120 mL on average was drawn into heparinised tubes. A BD FACSAria II and a panel including CD45RO, CCR7, CD25, CD127, CD95 and CD27 were used to sort naive, central memory, regulatory and stem cell-like memory CD4+ T cells. A purity above 95% was achieved for all sorted populations. PBMCs were isolated immediately by Lymphoprep density gradient centrifugation and stained directly without culture. To minimize batch effects, samples were stained and sorted in pairs, one healthy donor with one patient per experiment. The entire amount of isolated RNA was reverse transcribed using the High Capacity cDNA Reverse Transcription Kit, so the sequenced TCRB transcripts were expressed ones. Naive, central memory and regulatory T cell samples underwent deep immunoSEQ sequencing, averaging roughly 3.4 million total reads per sample. After sorted cells were lysed in RLT buffer, RNA was extracted with DNase-treated RNeasy Micro or Mini kits, with the choice depending on cell number. Each cell subset was processed separately to prevent cross-contamination, with patient and healthy donor samples processed together. The immunoSEQ multiplex PCR was used to amplify TCRB sequences from cDNA, yielding 87-bp fragments that span the CDR3 region. Amplicons were sequenced on the Illumina HiSeq platform. The authors' pipeline ran thus. PCR bias was corrected computationally using synthetic template baselines, and reads within Hamming distance 2 were collapsed, with unmergeable singletons discarded. Reads were aligned against IMGT so that V, D and J genes, CDR3 length and insertions or deletions at six rearrangement sites could be assigned. Within each subset, clonotype counts were normalized to the number of sorted cells before true diversity and Gini coefficients were calculated with the tcR R package. Repertoire sharing was quantified using the overlap coefficient calculated on TCRB nucleotide sequences. Out-of-frame TCRB sequences from naive cells were analyzed as a proxy for the pre-selection repertoire. The immuneACCESS repertoire file appears here via TCRdb, limited to in-frame rearrangements. These files lack a portion of the clones; in checked studies, under half of the deficit traces to unresolved V genes, and the cause of the others is not known. V, J and clone size reflect that table, while D and trimming were determined from the DNA. Recorded for this sample are a few hundred thousand clones; about 11% of them occurred a single time. The biggest ten clones account for 0.015% to 0.02% of the sample.

The TCR sequence derives from a woman aged 25 to 39 in good health. Sequencing used naive CD4+ T cells from blood. This sample's cell subset or site label indicates: true naive CD4+ T cells.

The CDR3 region: CASSQDRGRFGANVLTF. The nucleotides read TGTGCCAGCAGCCAGGACAGGGGGCGCTTTGGGGCCAACGTCCTGACTTTC. This receptor chain uses TRBV7-3 and TRBJ2-6, with 11 bases matching TRBD1. V and J are trimmed by 5 bases and 3 bases, and the gene matches miss 6 bases of the junction. The germline V gene gives CDR1 as SGHTA and CDR2 as FQGTGA. Taken from cysteine to phenylalanine, the CDR3 has 17 residues. Of the read, only the CDR3 DNA is kept; its 51 bases are in frame from base 1.